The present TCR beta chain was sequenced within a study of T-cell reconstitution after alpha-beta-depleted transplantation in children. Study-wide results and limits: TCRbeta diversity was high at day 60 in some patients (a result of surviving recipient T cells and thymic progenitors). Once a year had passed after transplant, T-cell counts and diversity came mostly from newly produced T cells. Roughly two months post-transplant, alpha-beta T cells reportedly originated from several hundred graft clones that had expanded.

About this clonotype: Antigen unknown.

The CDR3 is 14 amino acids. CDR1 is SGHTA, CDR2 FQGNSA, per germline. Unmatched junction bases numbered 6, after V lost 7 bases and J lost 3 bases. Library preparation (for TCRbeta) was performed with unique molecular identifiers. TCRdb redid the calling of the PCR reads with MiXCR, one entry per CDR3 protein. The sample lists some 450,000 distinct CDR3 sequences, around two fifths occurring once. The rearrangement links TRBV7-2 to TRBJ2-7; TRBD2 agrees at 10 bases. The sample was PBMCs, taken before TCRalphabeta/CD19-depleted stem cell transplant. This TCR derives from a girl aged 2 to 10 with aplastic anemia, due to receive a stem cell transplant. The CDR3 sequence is CASTRAGGRYEQYF. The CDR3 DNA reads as TGTGCCAGCACCAGAGCGGGGGGGCGCTACGAGCAGTACTTC. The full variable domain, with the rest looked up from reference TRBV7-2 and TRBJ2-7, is GAGVSQSPSNKVTEKGKDVELRCDPISGHTALYWYRQSLGQGLEFLIYFQGNSAPDKSGLPSDRFSAERTGGSVSTLTIQRTQQEDSAVYLCASTRAGGRYEQYFGPGTRLTVT.